This T cell receptor (beta chain) emerged from a study of Graves' ophthalmopathy and Graves' hyperthyroidism (dated by TCRdb to the late 2010s). For the study in its entirety: Peripheral blood was collected at initial diagnosis, before any treatment. The study used signatures of the TCR beta repertoire to tell Graves' ophthalmopathy apart from Graves' hyperthyroidism and to predict which patients would progress to ophthalmopathy. In total, under 150 blood samples were TCR-sequenced: some 40 ophthalmopathy, approximately 75 hyperthyroidism and some 17 hyperthyroidism-to-ophthalmopathy patients. To explore V-J signatures that distinguish ophthalmopathy from hyperthyroidism, a discovery set of about a hundred patients was enrolled, made up of roughly 41 with ophthalmopathy and roughly 57 with stable hyperthyroidism. An independent validation cohort comprised 18 hyperthyroidism patients and some 16 patients who later progressed from hyperthyroidism to ophthalmopathy. In 6 or 7 hyperthyroidism patients, T-cell repertoires of thyroid tissue and blood were compared. Following sample collection, hyperthyroidism patients were given methimazole at a starting dose of 30 mg daily, and ophthalmopathy patients were given high-dose intravenous methylprednisolone. The 90 or so discovery patients were randomly split 7:3 into training and test sets.

The paper as a whole reports these results and caveats: Most expanded thyroid clonotypes with frequency above 0.001 were also detected in blood, suggesting blood repertoires may reflect the thyroid immune response. The 13-signature model separated ophthalmopathy from stable hyperthyroidism with 87.88% sensitivity and 81.08% specificity in cross-validation, and 80%/75% in the test set. In validation, the model predicted ophthalmopathy progression with more than 55% sensitivity and 72% to 80% specificity; some 13 predicted patients were CT-confirmed with GO in a median of around 6.5 months. No statistical method was used to predetermine the sample size, and group allocation was not hidden from the investigators.

This clonotype was recorded at least ten times. It has no known antigen specificity. Per-nucleotide qualities are absent, and no much larger clonotype sits a single base away. TCR beta CDR3 regions were amplified from RNA transcripts for repertoire sequencing. HTBI primers and the Qiagen OneStep RT-PCR kit were used in a first-round RT-PCR, which was followed by a second-round multiplex PCR, size selection and purification. Sequencing of the libraries was carried out on an Illumina HiSeq2000 in paired-end mode with 100 bp reads. In the paper's pipeline: SOAPnuke was used for read processing, and reads with adapters, uncalled bases, a mean Phred below 15, or no exact constant-primer or identifier match were discarded. COPE v1.2.5 was used to merge the high-quality paired reads. Clonotypes were defined as unique nucleotide sequences and were aligned to IMGT TRB V, D and J references using MiTCR v1.1. Analysis was restricted to V-J combinations with a frequency above 0.0001, which covered about 99% of repertoires. For each V-J combination, a TCR clonal expansion and chaos score was defined as F50 clonal expansion divided by the chaos observed in the TCRdist matrix. Features were reduced by Welch's t-statistics and random forest to over ten V-J combinations, which fed a naive Bayes classifier. The similarity between thyroid and blood repertoires was quantified using the Morisita-Horn index. Starting from the raw public reads, TCRdb applied fastp trimming at Q25, assembled clones with MiXCR and retained in-frame beta chains. For every CDR3 protein sequence, its rows merge into one entry that carries the most common genes and DNA. None of the V and J calls come from the authors' own analysis; TCRdb made them. The sample profile shows a few hundred thousand distinct CDR3 sequences; roughly 21% of them were found once. Roughly 3% of the sample is taken by the ten largest.

A patient counted as having stable hyperthyroidism if there was no progression to ophthalmopathy within 18 months of follow-up. The hyperthyroidism patients were 18 to 65 years old and newly diagnosed, with a disease duration of less than 2 months. Patients were excluded if they had other autoimmune diseases, uncontrolled infections, pregnancy or lactation. Diagnosis relied on clinical symptoms, serum thyroxine, TRAb, thyroid ultrasound and orbital computed tomography. PBMCs were isolated from 8 to 10 ml of fresh peripheral blood by Ficoll-Paque density gradient centrifugation. Total RNA was extracted using Trizol reagent, and RNA quality was checked on an Agilent 2100 Bioanalyzer. From a lookup of the germline V gene, CDR1 and CDR2 are MDHEN and SYDVKM. V is shortened by 6 bases, J by 6 bases, and the region joining them spans 21 bases. From the cysteine up to the phenylalanine, the CDR3 has a length of 15 residues. Only the CDR3 DNA stays, 45 bases, in frame from base 1.

Sample: peripheral blood. The TCR was taken from a woman between 18 and 29 years old with stable Graves' hyperthyroidism. Donor details come from another sample of the same person, matched by shared clones. The chain is made from TRBV28 and TRBJ2-7; possibly the D gene is TRBD2, per 6 matching bases. CDR3 reads: CASSTPGRGGPEQYF. The DNA sequence follows: TGTGCCAGCAGCACCCCGGGACGGGGAGGTCCCGAGCAGTACTTC. Full variable domain (CDR3 extended with the reference TRBV28 and TRBJ2-7 proteins): DVKVTQSSRYLVKRTGEKVFLECVQDMDHENMFWYRQDPGLGLRLIYFSYDVKMKEKGDIPEGYSVSREKKERFSLILESASTNQTSMYLCASSTPGRGGPEQYFGPGTRLTVT.